This T cell receptor beta chain was recorded in a study of blood T cell repertoires in COVID-19. About the research overall: The study drew acute and convalescent COVID-19 samples from the United States, Italy and Spain.

The authors' processing: Reference gene primer amplification gave nucleated cell count estimates. The assay was immunoSEQ multiplex PCR, and TCRdb's table has in-frame clones only and misses some. The V and J calls and clone size come from that table; D and trimming were worked out from the DNA. The sample lists roughly 250,000 clones, about 89% occurring once. Per the germline V gene, CDR1 is MDHEN and CDR2 is SYDVKM. Trimming shortened V by 6 bases and J by 2 bases, and 19 bases separated the two germline ends. The CDR3 has 16 residues. This chain uses TRBV28 with TRBJ2-5, with no clear D. Sequences were obtained from peripheral blood. The source is a middle-aged man who had recovered from COVID-19. The CDR3 loop reads CASRARGPRPQETQYF. The CDR3 bases are TGTGCCAGCAGGGCCCGCGGCCCCCGACCGCAAGAGACCCAGTACTTC.